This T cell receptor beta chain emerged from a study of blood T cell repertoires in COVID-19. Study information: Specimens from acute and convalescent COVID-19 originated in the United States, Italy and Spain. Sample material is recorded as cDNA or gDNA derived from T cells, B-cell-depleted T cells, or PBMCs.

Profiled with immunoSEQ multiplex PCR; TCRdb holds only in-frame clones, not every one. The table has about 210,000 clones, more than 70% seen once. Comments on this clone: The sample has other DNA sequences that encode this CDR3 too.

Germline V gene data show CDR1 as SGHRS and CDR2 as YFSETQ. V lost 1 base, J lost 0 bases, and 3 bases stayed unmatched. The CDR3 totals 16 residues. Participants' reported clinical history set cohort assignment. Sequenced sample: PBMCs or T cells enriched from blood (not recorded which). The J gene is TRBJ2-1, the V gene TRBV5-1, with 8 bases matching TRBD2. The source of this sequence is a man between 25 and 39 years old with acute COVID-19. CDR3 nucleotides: TGCGCCAGCAGCTTGTCGGGGGGGAGCTCCTACAATGAGCAGTTCTTC. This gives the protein CASSLSGGSSYNEQFF.